This TCR beta chain was sequenced during a study of blood T cell repertoires in COVID-19. Study summary: The study drew acute and convalescent COVID-19 samples from the United States, Italy and Spain. Sample material is recorded as cDNA or gDNA derived from T cells, B-cell-depleted T cells, or PBMCs.

Trimming removed 0 bases from V and 2 bases from J, with 10 bases in between. Germline lookup yields CDR1 LGHNA and CDR2 YSLEER. The CDR3 has 15 residues. Study processing details: Nucleated cell counts were estimated from reference gene primer amplification. The assay was immunoSEQ multiplex PCR, and TCRdb's table has in-frame clones only and misses some. That table supplies the V and J calls and clone size; D and trimming were determined from the DNA. Found here are under 250,000 clones, 82% of them singletons; the top ten hold about 4.8%. This chain connects TRBV4-3 to TRBJ1-2, with unresolved D. Specimen: peripheral blood. This TCR came from a woman aged 70-85 years with acute or convalescent COVID-19. Here the CDR3 DNA reads TGCGCCAGCAGCCAAGATTACTCACGGAACTATGGCTACACCTTC. Translated: CASSQDYSRNYGYTF.